Below are 22 T cell receptor beta chains sequenced from a single sample in a study of cytomegalovirus exposure and HLA in healthy donors. The PCR employed 60 Vbeta primers together with 13 Jbeta primers. TCRdb's copy holds only in-frame clones and misses some; the assay was immunoSEQ multiplex PCR. The sample has around 110,000 clones, 80% seen once. The sample consisted of PBMCs. These receptors were obtained from a man aged 25 to 40 in good health and CMV-seronegative.

In its sample, this clone was seen once. This sequence joins TRBV19 and TRBJ1-5; TRBD1 matches at 7 bases. Per the germline V gene, CDR1 is LNHDA and CDR2 is SQIVND (reference sequence). V gave up 7 bases and J gave up 6 bases; unmatched junction bases: 12. The CDR3 length is 15 residues. CDR3 sequence reads: CASIMTGRDGQPQHF. The DNA of the CDR3 is TGTGCCAGTATCATGACAGGGCGAGACGGTCAGCCCCAGCATTTT.

The chain recombines TRBV7-9 with TRBJ2-1; unclear D gene. Trimming shortened V by 5 bases and J by 1 base, and 21 bases separated the two germline ends. The germline V gene encodes CDR1 SEHNR and CDR2 FQNEAQ (reference sequence). The CDR3 consists of 18 residues. CDR3 protein: CASSPPVRSKLSYNEQFF. The CDR3 bases are TGTGCCAGCAGCCCTCCCGTCCGATCTAAACTATCCTACAATGAGCAGTTCTTC. Drawing the rest from reference TRBV7-9 and TRBJ2-1, the complete variable domain is DTGVSQNPRHKITKRGQNVTFRCDPISEHNRLYWYRQTLGQGPEFLTYFQNEAQLEKSRLLSDRFSAERPKGSFSTLEIQRTEQGDSAMYLCASSPPVRSKLSYNEQFFGPGTRLTVL.

The V call is TRBV5-1, the J call TRBJ2-7; TRBD1 agrees at 12 bases. In germline, CDR1 is SGHRS, CDR2 YFSETQ. The ends lost 4 bases at V and 7 bases at J; junction bases unmatched: 6. The CDR3 has 14 amino acids. The CDR3 bases are TGCGCCAGCAGCGAGGGACAGGGGGCGGGAGAGCAGTACTTC. The encoded protein is CASSEGQGAGEQYF.

This chain links TRBV5-6 with TRBJ2-4; D is undetermined. V was shortened by 4 bases and J by 0 bases, with 14 bases between the two germline ends. Per germline, CDR1 SGHDT and CDR2 YYEEEE. The CDR3 totals 16 residues. In DNA, the CDR3 is TGTGCCAGCAGCCTGACGGAGTATTTAGCCAAAAACATTCAGTACTTC. It codes for CASSLTEYLAKNIQYF.

The chain uses TRBV5-1 and TRBJ2-7; 10 bases line up with TRBD1. V dropped 1 base and J dropped 5; count of bases not matched to a gene: 9. CDR3 length: 16 residues. Germline V gives CDR1 SGHRS, CDR2 YFSETQ. The CDR3 sequence: CASSLTGTGVSNEQYF. DNA for the CDR3: TGCGCCAGCAGCTTGACCGGGACAGGGGTAAGCAACGAGCAGTACTTC.

The V gene is TRBV14, the J gene TRBJ1-2, with 8 nucleotides matching TRBD1. V lost 6 bases and J lost 10; bases outside the gene matches: 10. The CDR3 is made up of 13 amino acids. Germline-derived CDR1 and CDR2 are SGHDN and FVKESK. In nucleotides, the CDR3 is TGTGCCAGCAGTCCTGGGACAGGTTGGGCCTACACCTTC. It specifies CASSPGTGWAYTF. Complete variable domain (other parts from reference TRBV14 and TRBJ1-2): EAGVTQFPSHSVIEKGQTVTLRCDPISGHDNLYWYRRVMGKEIKFLLHFVKESKQDESGMPNNRFLAERTGGTYSTLKVQPAELEDSGVYFCASSPGTGWAYTFGSGTRLTVV.

This clone was seen a single time. This chain connects TRBV29-1 to TRBJ2-5; TRBD1 agrees at 12 bases. This CDR3 comprises 15 residues. The germline V gene encodes CDR1 SQVTM and CDR2 ANQGSEA. J lost 5 bases, V lost 3 bases, and 7 bases had no gene match. The CDR3 loop is CSVDLRDRGHETQYF. The CDR3 nucleotides read TGCAGCGTTGATTTGAGGGACAGGGGGCACGAGACCCAGTACTTC.

This sequence joins TRBV7-2 and TRBJ1-2; 7 bases match TRBD1. This CDR3 spans 16 amino acids. V trimming: 4 bases; J trimming: 4 bases; junction bases outside the gene matches: 12. Germline V gives CDR1 SGHTA, CDR2 FQGNSA. CDR3 DNA sequence: TGTGCCAGCAGCTCGATCGGGGGACAGTTTCCCTATGGCTACACCTTC. Its translation is CASSSIGGQFPYGYTF.

The J gene is TRBJ2-7, the V gene TRBV19; D is possibly TRBD1 (5 bases). Germline assignment: CDR1 LNHDA and CDR2 SQIVND (reference sequence). V lost 4 bases and J 2 bases, leaving 12 bases between the germline ends. The CDR3 sequence is 14 residues long. This chain's CDR3 is CASSNLDTPYEQYF. Written as DNA, the CDR3 is TGTGCCAGTAGTAACCTGGACACCCCCTACGAGCAGTACTTC.

The rearrangement links TRBV19 to TRBJ2-3; the match to TRBD2 covers 15 bases. Unmatched junction bases numbered 5, after V lost 1 base and J lost 6 bases. There are 17 residues in the CDR3. Germline loops: CDR1 LNHDA, CDR2 SQIVND (reference sequence). The CDR3 loop is CASSIGFGLAGGDTQYF. The CDR3 DNA follows: TGTGCCAGTAGTATAGGTTTTGGACTAGCGGGGGGGGATACGCAGTATTTT.

V is TRBV27 and J is TRBJ2-7, with 8 bases matching TRBD2. The CDR3 consists of 15 residues. Germline V CDR1 and CDR2: MNHEY, SMNVEV (reference sequence). Trimming removed 3 bases from V and 2 bases from J; junction bases left unmatched: 6. CDR3 sequence: CASSFGGAITYEQYF. CDR3 coding DNA: TGTGCCAGCAGTTTCGGGGGGGCGATCACCTACGAGCAGTACTTC.

The gene calls are TRBV7-9 and TRBJ1-1; the D gene is possibly TRBD1 (5 bases). The CDR3 is 17 residues long. Trimming pared 3 bases from V and 5 bases from J, leaving 22 bases between. Germline lookup yields CDR1 SEHNR and CDR2 FQNEAQ (reference sequence). The chain's CDR3 is CASSLFESREAGTEAFF. Written as DNA, the CDR3 is TGTGCCAGCAGCTTGTTTGAATCCAGGGAAGCGGGAACTGAAGCTTTCTTT.

This clone is a singleton in its sample. V and J are TRBV5-1 and TRBJ2-3; D not certain. V lost 2 bases and J lost 6, with 10 bases in between. Germline-derived CDR1 and CDR2 are SGHRS and YFSETQ. The CDR3 spans 13 residues. The CDR3 sequence: CASSFEILDTQYF. CDR3 DNA: TGCGCCAGCAGCTTTGAGATTTTGGATACGCAGTATTTT.

This clone was seen only a few times. The chain carries TRBV6-1 and TRBJ1-2; tentatively, D is TRBD1 (6 bases). Germline assignment: CDR1 MNHNS and CDR2 SASEGT. Between the trimmed V and J ends, which lost 1 base and 10 bases, there was a span of 16 bases. This CDR3 comprises 14 residues. The CDR3 loop reads CASSEGSRGRYYTF. The CDR3 nucleotides are TGTGCCAGCAGTGAAGGATCCAGGGGCCGCTACTACACCTTC.

The chain combines TRBV5-4 with TRBJ1-6; possibly TRBD1 for D (5 bases). The CDR3 is 14 amino acids. The germline CDR1 and CDR2 sequences are SGHNT and YYREEE (reference sequence). Between the trimmed V and J ends, which lost 1 base and 8 bases, there was a span of 10 bases. CDR3 sequence reads: CASSLPREDSPLHF. The CDR3 DNA reads TGTGCCAGCAGCTTGCCCAGGGAGGATTCACCCCTCCACTTT.

This clone was found once. J is TRBJ2-5 and V is TRBV5-1; 8 bases line up with TRBD2. V was clipped by 3 bases and J by 2 bases; unmatched bases: 6. The CDR3 covers 15 residues. Germline CDR1 and CDR2: SGHRS and YFSETQ. The CDR3 reads CASSSPSGLQETQYF. CDR3 DNA: TGCGCCAGCAGCTCCCCTAGCGGGCTACAAGAGACCCAGTACTTC.

Regarding this clone: The junction does not match germline at one end; this may be a read error. V gene TRBV30 combines with J gene TRBJ2-7, with D hard to call. Germline V gene data show CDR1 as GTSNPN and CDR2 as SVGIG (reference sequence). The CDR3 is 12 amino acids. The CDR3 DNA reads TGTGCCCGGAGACCCAGTCCCCACGAGCAGTACTTC. Its translation: CARRPSPHEQYF.

This chain joins TRBV27 and TRBJ1-1, with TRBD1 as a possible D gene (6 bases). The CDR3 is made up of 15 amino acids. In germline, CDR1 is MNHEY, CDR2 SMNVEV (reference sequence). V was shortened by 6 bases and J by 1 base, with 15 bases between the two germline ends. DNA of the CDR3: TGTGCCAGCAGACCTGCCTTGGGGGCGAACACTGAAGCTTTCTTT. The encoded protein is CASRPALGANTEAFF.

The chain recombines TRBV7-2 with TRBJ1-2; D gene ambiguous. Germline V gene lookup returns CDR1 SGHTA and CDR2 FQGNSA. This CDR3 has 13 residues. V was pared by 5 bases and J by 8 bases, with 15 bases between. The CDR3 protein is CASSTPTLSGYTF. Written as DNA, the CDR3 is TGTGCCAGCAGCACCCCTACGCTCTCAGGCTACACCTTC. The full variable domain, rest sourced from reference TRBV7-2 and TRBJ1-2, is GAGVSQSPSNKVTEKGKDVELRCDPISGHTALYWYRQSLGQGLEFLIYFQGNSAPDKSGLPSDRFSAERTGGSVSTLTIQRTQQEDSAVYLCASSTPTLSGYTFGSGTRLTVV.

The chain joins TRBV10-2 to TRBJ2-5; 9 nucleotides line up with TRBD2. The germline CDR1 and CDR2 sequences are WSHSY and SAAADI. V lost 2 bases to trimming and J lost 0 bases; unmatched junction nucleotides: 4. There are 16 residues in the CDR3. The CDR3 protein is CASSELAGPNQETQYF. CDR3 nucleotides: TGCGCCAGCAGTGAGCTAGCGGGGCCCAACCAAGAGACCCAGTACTTC.

This clone was found once. The rearrangement links TRBV5-1 to TRBJ1-3; no reliable D call. V was cut by 0 bases and J by 0 bases, with 7 bases left in between. CDR3 length equals 15 residues. In germline, CDR1 is SGHRS, CDR2 YFSETQ. The CDR3 spells CASSLGGFSGNTIYF. In DNA, the CDR3 is TGCGCCAGCAGCTTGGGAGGCTTCTCTGGAAACACCATATATTTT.

This clone has just one count. The junction differs from germline at one of its ends, possibly a read error. The chain links TRBV5-1 to TRBJ1-3; the match to TRBD1 covers 12 bases. Germline V gene data show CDR1 as SGHRS and CDR2 as YFSETQ. This CDR3 has 18 residues. CDR3 loop: CASTLGTGGAWSGNTIYF. CDR3 DNA: TGCGCCAGCACCTTGGGGACAGGGGGCGCCTGGTCTGGAAACACCATATATTTT.